The clone carrying this T cell receptor beta chain was observed once. Its antigen remains unknown. Compared with germline, one end of the junction differs, possibly owing to a read error. This sample is part of a study of blood T cells in healthy people across ages. About the study: About one barcoded TCR beta cDNA was captured per two T cells.

This CDR3 comprises 14 residues. Germline V lookup: CDR1 SGDLS, CDR2 YYNGEE. Study-level points and caveats: Age showed a roughly linear inverse relationship with TCR beta diversity per million T cells.

Then a second PCR, running about 6 to 12 cycles, was carried out with a sample-barcoded 5' primer and a J-beta primer mix. Each CDR3 protein gets one entry after TCRdb re-called the 5' RACE reads with MiXCR. The sample has around 1,800,000 distinct CDR3 sequences; more than 35% are singletons. This chain connects TRBV9 to TRBJ2-5; D gene uncertain. The source material was blood. This TCR came from a human donor in good health. CDR3 protein: CASSVEIVGETQYF. DNA for the CDR3: TGCGCCAGCAGCGTAGAGATCGTTGGAGAGACCCAGTACTTC.